A selection of T cell receptor beta chains follows, all from one sample in a study of blood T cell repertoires in COVID-19. Produced via immunoSEQ multiplex PCR; TCRdb's table is partial and in-frame only. This repertoire shows under 250,000 clones, just over 85% found once; its top ten account for about 1.3%. The sample comprised peripheral blood. These receptors were obtained from a man older than 75 with acute or convalescent COVID-19. CDR3s include the opening cysteine and the closing phenylalanine or tryptophan. The D gene is left open where the match is weak. Where a row states a size, it is once, few, many or the class of an expanded clone; other rows omit it.

j_call v_call clone_size d_call cdr3_aa cdr3_nt
TRBJ1-2 TRBV28 NA TRBD1 CASTLYRQGIGGYTF TGTGCCAGCACCCTTTACCGACAGGGTATAGGTGGCTACACCTTC
TRBJ1-2 TRBV5-8 few NA CASSFVETFRIYTF TGTGCCAGCAGCTTTGTAGAAACCTTTCGCATCTACACCTTC
TRBJ2-1 TRBV6-6 few TRBD2 CASTGLAGINEQFF TGTGCCAGCACCGGGCTAGCGGGGATTAATGAGCAGTTCTTC
TRBJ1-2 TRBV5-5 NA NA CASSLVFGAVYGYTF TGTGCCAGCAGCTTGGTCTTTGGGGCAGTCTATGGCTACACCTTC
TRBJ1-1 TRBV10-3 few TRBD1 CAISEQQGAGNTEAFF TGTGCCATCAGTGAGCAACAGGGGGCAGGAAACACTGAAGCTTTCTTT
TRBJ1-5 TRBV11-2 NA TRBD1 CASSLDRGGNQPQHF TGTGCCAGCAGCTTGGACAGGGGAGGTAATCAGCCCCAGCATTTT
TRBJ1-5 TRBV6-2/TRBV6-3 once NA CASSYPPDRSNQPQHF TGTGCCAGCAGTTACCCTCCGGACAGAAGCAATCAGCCCCAGCATTTT
TRBJ1-4 TRBV9 few NA CASSVAPSSNEKLFF TGTGCCAGCAGCGTAGCCCCTTCTTCGAATGAAAAACTGTTTTTT
TRBJ2-7 TRBV5-1 NA TRBD1 CASSQGTGKIHEQYF TGCGCCAGCAGCCAAGGGACAGGGAAAATCCACGAGCAGTACTTC
TRBJ2-6 TRBV19 NA NA CASSRATRDFVSGANVLTF TGTGCCAGTAGCCGAGCGACGAGGGATTTCGTTTCTGGGGCCAACGTCCTGACTTTC
TRBJ1-5 TRBV6-2/TRBV6-3 once NA CASTPFRGFSNQPQHF TGTGCCAGCACCCCCTTTCGGGGTTTCAGCAATCAGCCCCAGCATTTT
TRBJ1-1 TRBV7-2 NA NA CASRITGNTEAFF TGTGCCAGCAGGATAACAGGTAACACTGAAGCTTTCTTT
TRBJ1-1 TRBV19 NA NA CASSILGGIEAFF TGTGCCAGTAGTATCCTGGGGGGGATTGAAGCTTTCTTT
TRBJ1-5 TRBV6-6 once TRBD1 CASSPGQGGQPQHF TGTGCCAGCAGCCCGGGACAGGGTGGTCAGCCCCAGCATTTT
TRBJ2-2 TRBV7-3 NA TRBD1 CASSPKNRGLITGELFF TGTGCCAGCAGCCCAAAAAATAGGGGGCTTATCACCGGGGAGCTGTTTTTT
TRBJ1-1 TRBV6-2/TRBV6-3 NA NA CASSWYAEGTEAFF TGTGCCAGCAGTTGGTACGCCGAGGGCACTGAAGCTTTCTTT
TRBJ2-3 TRBV27 NA TRBD2 CASSHTSGGLYTQYF TGTGCCAGCAGTCACACTAGCGGGGGGCTTTATACGCAGTATTTT
TRBJ1-5 TRBV19 once NA CASSLVVTDQPQHF TGTGCCAGTAGTTTAGTGGTCACGGATCAGCCCCAGCATTTT
TRBJ2-5 TRBV7-2 NA NA CASRLQGSLGQTQYF TGTGCCAGCAGGCTACAGGGAAGTTTGGGACAGACCCAGTACTTC
TRBJ2-7 TRBV7-9 NA NA CASSLGQVTGYEQYF TGTGCCAGCAGCTTAGGTCAGGTGACGGGGTACGAGCAGTACTTC
TRBJ2-4 TRBV4-3 NA TRBD1 CASSQDGQGGKNIQYF TGCGCCAGCAGCCAGGACGGACAGGGAGGCAAAAACATTCAGTACTTC
TRBJ2-5 TRBV7-2 NA TRBD1 CASSLAGTAQETQYF TGTGCCAGCAGCTTAGCCGGGACAGCGCAAGAGACCCAGTACTTC
TRBJ2-6 TRBV2 NA NA CATTLGANVLTF TGTGCCACCACTCTGGGGGCCAACGTCCTGACTTTC
TRBJ2-6 TRBV9 NA NA CASSVVGTGANVLTF TGTGCCAGCAGCGTAGTCGGGACTGGGGCCAACGTCCTGACTTTC
TRBJ1-2 TRBV3-1/TRBV3-2 NA NA CASSPTEPYGYTF TGTGCCAGCAGCCCAACAGAGCCCTATGGCTACACCTTC
TRBJ2-7 TRBV13 once NA CASSLGHEQYF TGTGCCAGCAGCTTGGGCCACGAGCAGTACTTC
TRBJ1-2 TRBV2 NA NA CASRASNPGGYTF TGTGCCAGCAGGGCTTCGAACCCCGGGGGCTACACCTTC
TRBJ1-1 TRBV5-1 NA TRBD1 CASSGGTGEAYRTEAFF TGCGCCAGCAGCGGCGGGACAGGGGAGGCGTATCGCACTGAAGCTTTCTTT
TRBJ1-2 TRBV7-2 NA TRBD1 CASRENRGAYGYTF TGTGCCAGCAGGGAAAACAGGGGGGCTTATGGCTACACCTTC
TRBJ2-3 TRBV2 NA NA CASSGEGGLRTDTQYF TGTGCCAGCAGTGGGGAGGGGGGGTTACGCACAGATACGCAGTATTTT
TRBJ2-2 TRBV7-9 NA NA CASSPSRVNGELFF TGTGCCAGCAGCCCCAGCAGGGTAAACGGGGAGCTGTTTTTT
TRBJ1-1 TRBV7-9 NA NA CASSVRVGNTEAFF TGTGCCAGCAGCGTCAGGGTTGGGAACACTGAAGCTTTCTTT
TRBJ2-2 TRBV19 once NA CASGTGWNTGELFF TGTGCCAGTGGAACAGGGTGGAACACCGGGGAGCTGTTTTTT
TRBJ1-1 TRBV18 NA TRBD1 CASSLMGQDTEAFF TGTGCCAGCTCACTAATGGGACAGGACACTGAAGCTTTCTTT
TRBJ2-6 TRBV29-1 NA NA CSRHSTGLPRFITLGANVLTF TGCAGCCGACATTCGACAGGCCTCCCTAGGTTTATAACTCTGGGGGCCAACGTCCTGACTTTC
TRBJ2-1 TRBV2 NA TRBD2 CASSDRLAGGRSNEQFF TGTGCCAGCAGTGATCGGCTAGCGGGGGGGCGGTCGAATGAGCAGTTCTTC
TRBJ1-1 TRBV20-1 NA NA CSATRGTEAFF TGCAGTGCTACCAGGGGAACTGAAGCTTTCTTT
TRBJ1-5 TRBV28 few TRBD1 CASSPWTGSLGQPQHF TGTGCCAGCAGCCCCTGGACAGGAAGCTTAGGTCAGCCCCAGCATTTT
TRBJ2-5 TRBV27 NA TRBD2 CASSGGGAKETQYF TGTGCCAGCAGTGGCGGGGGGGCCAAGGAGACCCAGTACTTC
TRBJ1-6 TRBV5-1 NA TRBD1 CASSLDRDNSPLHF TGCGCCAGCAGCCTGGACAGGGACAATTCACCCCTCCACTTT
TRBJ2-7 TRBV28 NA TRBD1 CASRRDRAAYEQYF TGTGCCAGCAGGAGGGACAGGGCCGCCTACGAGCAGTACTTC
TRBJ2-3 TRBV15 NA NA CATSTRGSFLTDTQYF TGTGCCACCAGCACCAGGGGAAGTTTTTTGACAGATACGCAGTATTTT
TRBJ2-2 TRBV6-5 few NA CASSYSSYLELFF TGTGCCAGCAGTTACTCCTCCTATCTGGAGCTGTTTTTT
TRBJ2-5 TRBV9 NA TRBD2 CASSSRTSGSQETQYF TGTGCCAGCAGCTCACGGACTAGCGGGTCTCAAGAGACCCAGTACTTC
TRBJ2-7 TRBV12-3/TRBV12-4 NA NA CASTLDSRREQYF TGTGCCAGCACCCTGGACTCGAGGAGGGAGCAGTACTTC
TRBJ2-7 TRBV28 NA NA CASSKPQGRYEQYF TGTGCCAGCAGTAAGCCTCAGGGCCGGTACGAGCAGTACTTC
TRBJ2-5 TRBV7-2 NA TRBD2 CASSALLAGGRETQYF TGTGCCAGCAGCGCTTTACTAGCGGGGGGACGAGAGACCCAGTACTTC
TRBJ2-2 TRBV3-1/TRBV3-2 NA TRBD2 CASSQRRASGREELFF TGTGCCAGCAGCCAAAGGCGGGCTAGCGGGAGGGAGGAGCTGTTTTTT
TRBJ1-5 TRBV6-2/TRBV6-3 few NA CASSNPGLNQPQHF TGTGCCAGCAGCAATCCGGGTTTAAATCAGCCCCAGCATTTT
TRBJ1-2 TRBV27 NA TRBD1 CASSALTGRAGYGYTF TGTGCCAGCAGTGCCCTGACAGGGCGCGCAGGGTATGGCTACACCTTC
TRBJ1-5 TRBV21-1 NA NA CASSKGHRPRSDQPQHF TGTGCCAGCAGCAAAGGCCACAGGCCACGGTCCGATCAGCCCCAGCATTTT
TRBJ1-3 TRBV5-4 NA NA CASSLAGFTGNTIYF TGTGCCAGCAGCTTGGCGGGGTTTACTGGAAACACCATATATTTT
TRBJ2-5 TRBV3-1/TRBV3-2 NA TRBD2 CASSQGDRLAGETQYF TGTGCCAGCAGCCAAGGGGACAGACTAGCGGGGGAGACCCAGTACTTC